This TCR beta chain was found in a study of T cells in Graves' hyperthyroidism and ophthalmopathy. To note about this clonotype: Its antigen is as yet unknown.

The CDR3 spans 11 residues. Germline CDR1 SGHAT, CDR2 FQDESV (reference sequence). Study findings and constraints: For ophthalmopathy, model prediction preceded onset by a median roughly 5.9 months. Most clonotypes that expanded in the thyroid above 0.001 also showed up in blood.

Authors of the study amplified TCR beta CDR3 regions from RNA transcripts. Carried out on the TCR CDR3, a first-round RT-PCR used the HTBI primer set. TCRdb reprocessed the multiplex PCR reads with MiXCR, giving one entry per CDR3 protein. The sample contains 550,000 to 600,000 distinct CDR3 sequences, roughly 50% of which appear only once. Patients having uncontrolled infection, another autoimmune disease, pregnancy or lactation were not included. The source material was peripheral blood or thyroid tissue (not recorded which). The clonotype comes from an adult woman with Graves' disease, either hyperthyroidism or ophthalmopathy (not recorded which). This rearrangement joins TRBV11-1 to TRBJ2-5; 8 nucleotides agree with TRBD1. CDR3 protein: CAAGGGETQYF. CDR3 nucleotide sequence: TGTGCGGCAGGGGGCGGCGAGACCCAGTACTTC.